Following are 27 T cell receptor beta chains from one sample sequenced in a study of blood T cell repertoires in COVID-19. The method was immunoSEQ multiplex PCR; TCRdb's version includes in-frame clones alone and lacks a portion of them. The sample carries tens of thousands of clones, roughly 82% recorded once. Sequencing was performed on peripheral blood. All receptors derive from a woman between 50 and 59 years old with acute or convalescent COVID-19.

The rearrangement links TRBV6-5 to TRBJ2-2; maybe TRBD2 (6 bases). CDR1 and CDR2 (germline): MNHEY, SVGAGI. V shed 0 bases and J shed 4 bases, with 9 bases lying between them. The CDR3 loop spans 15 amino acids. In DNA, the CDR3 is TGTGCCAGCAGTTACTCGAGGCGGGGCACCGGGGAGCTGTTTTTT. Translated: CASSYSRRGTGELFF.

This sequence joins TRBV4-1 and TRBJ2-1, with TRBD2 identical over 13 bases. This CDR3 has 17 residues. The J segment lost 8 bases and the V segment lost 3 bases, leaving 10 bases of the junction unmatched. Germline V lookup: CDR1 MGHRA, CDR2 YSYEKL. This chain's CDR3 is CASSHQWTSGSLDEQFF. In nucleotides, the CDR3 is TGCGCCAGCAGCCATCAATGGACTAGCGGGAGTCTAGATGAGCAGTTCTTC.

Details on this clone: The germline gene is not matched at one end of the junction; a read error may be the cause. The rearrangement uses TRBV5-6 and TRBJ2-1; D remains unclear. Germline CDR1 and CDR2: SGHDT and YYEEEE. The CDR3 contains 15 residues. In nucleotides, the CDR3 is TGTGCCAGCAGCTTGGCACCTACCTCCTTCAATGAGCAGTTCTTC. Translated, it gives CASSLAPTSFNEQFF.

The genes are TRBV27 and TRBJ1-2; D may be TRBD1 (5 bases). Trimming removed 4 bases at V and 6 bases at J, with 9 bases between. Germline V CDR1 and CDR2: MNHEY, SMNVEV (reference sequence). The CDR3 is made up of 12 amino acids. The CDR3 nucleotides are TGTGCCAGCAGTTCCTCGGGGGATGGCTACACCTTC. This translates into CASSSSGDGYTF.

The chain uses TRBV15 and TRBJ2-7, with 9 bases lining up with TRBD1. The CDR3 sequence is 14 residues long. CDR1 is LNHNV and CDR2 is YYDKDF in the germline V gene (reference sequence). Trimming cost V 5 bases and J 6 bases; bases outside gene matches: 8. CDR3 nucleotide sequence: TGTGCCACCAGCTGGCGGGACAGGGATTCCGAGCAGTACTTC. This codes for CATSWRDRDSEQYF.

V gene TRBV5-3 combines with J gene TRBJ2-3, with D possibly being TRBD1 (5 bases). TRBV5-3 is sorted into the ORF group, with uncertain function. V was shortened by 5 bases and J by 2 bases, with 12 bases between the two germline ends. CDR3 length: 14 amino acids. In DNA form, the CDR3 reads TGTGCCAGAAGGGGCAGGGAACCCACAGATACGCAGTATTTT. Protein product: CARRGREPTDTQYF.

The rearrangement links TRBV3-1 (or the pseudogene TRBV3-2) to TRBJ2-7; no firm D call. This CDR3 has 11 residues. Trimming took 8 bases from V and 4 from J, leaving 9 bases between them. The germline gives CDR1 LGHDT, CDR2 YNNKEL (reference sequence). CDR3 DNA sequence: TGTGCCAGCTCGTCCGGGTACGAGCAGTACTTC. Translated: CASSSGYEQYF.

The chain links TRBV20-1 to TRBJ1-4; D might be TRBD1 (6 bases). The CDR3 extends over 12 amino acids. Germline V gives CDR1 DFQATT, CDR2 SNEGSKA (reference sequence). V dropped 3 bases and J dropped 11 bases, with 13 bases sitting between them. This CDR3 reads CSASHPGAKLFF. For the CDR3, the DNA is TGCAGTGCTAGTCACCCAGGGGCGAAACTGTTTTTT.

CDR3 sequence: CASSPRESYEQYF. Written as DNA, the CDR3 is TGTGCCAGCAGCCCGAGGGAGTCCTACGAGCAGTACTTC. V usage is TRBV11-2 and J usage is TRBJ2-7; D might be TRBD2 (5 bases). V was clipped by 5 bases and J by 1 base, with 9 bases between them. Germline V lookup: CDR1 SGHAT, CDR2 FQNNGV. This CDR3 has 13 residues.

The chain joins TRBV27 to TRBJ1-5; 9 bases are shared with TRBD1. Germline CDR1 MNHEY, CDR2 SMNVEV (reference sequence). Trimming cost V 4 bases and J 3 bases; bases outside gene matches: 13. The CDR3 has 18 amino acids. The CDR3 loop reads CASSSGTGRGRANQPQHF. In DNA, the CDR3 is TGTGCCAGCAGTTCCGGGACAGGGCGGGGAAGGGCCAATCAGCCCCAGCATTTT.

The chain links TRBV2 to TRBJ1-1; no clear D gene. Germline values: CDR1 SNHLY, CDR2 FYNNEI. V was cut by 4 bases and J by 0 bases, with 9 bases left in between. The CDR3 extends over 14 amino acids. DNA of the CDR3: TGTGCCAGCAGTGCCGACACCTTGAACACTGAAGCTTTCTTT. Its translation is CASSADTLNTEAFF.

The chain employs TRBV29-1 and TRBJ2-2; 9 nucleotides match TRBD2. CDR1 is SQVTM, CDR2 ANQGSEA, per germline. CDR3 length: 15 amino acids. The J segment lost 8 bases and the V segment lost 4 bases, leaving 11 bases of the junction unmatched. The DNA for the CDR3 is TGCAGCGTTGCAGTGGTGACTAGCGGCACTGGGGAGCTGTTTTTT. Its protein is CSVAVVTSGTGELFF.

The chain has TRBV5-1 and TRBJ2-2; no clear D gene. This CDR3 contains 14 residues. Germline V gene data show CDR1 as SGHRS and CDR2 as YFSETQ. Trimming shortened V by 1 base and J by 0 bases, and 4 bases separated the two germline ends. The CDR3 sequence is CASSLFTNTGELFF. The CDR3 DNA follows: TGCGCCAGCAGCTTGTTTACGAACACCGGGGAGCTGTTTTTT. Drawing the rest from reference TRBV5-1 and TRBJ2-2, the complete variable domain is KAGVTQTPRYLIKTRGQQVTLSCSPISGHRSVSWYQQTPGQGLQFLFEYFSETQRNKGNFPGRFSGRQFSNSRSEMNVSTLELGDSALYLCASSLFTNTGELFFGEGSRLTVL.

The chain recombines TRBV30 with TRBJ1-3, with 9 bases matching TRBD1. Germline V gene sequence: CDR1 GTSNPN, CDR2 SVGIG (reference sequence). V shed 3 bases, J shed 7 bases, and the junction held 1 base outside the gene matches. The CDR3 totals 12 residues. CDR3 sequence: CAWSDRGNTIYF. DNA for the CDR3: TGTGCCTGGAGCGACAGGGGGAACACCATATATTTT.

V and J are TRBV7-9 and TRBJ1-5, with D uncertain. Trimming removed 1 base at V and 7 bases at J, with 11 bases between. Germline CDR1 and CDR2: SEHNR and FQNEAQ (reference sequence). This CDR3 comprises 14 residues. Here the CDR3 reads CASSLGPPPQPQHF. The CDR3 DNA follows: TGTGCCAGCAGCTTAGGTCCCCCCCCACAGCCCCAGCATTTT. The whole variable domain, remainder taken from reference TRBV7-9 and TRBJ1-5, is DTGVSQNPRHKITKRGQNVTFRCDPISEHNRLYWYRQTLGQGPEFLTYFQNEAQLEKSRLLSDRFSAERPKGSFSTLEIQRTEQGDSAMYLCASSLGPPPQPQHFGDGTRLSIL.

The chain employs TRBV11-3 and TRBJ1-1; TRBD1 matches 10 bases. The CDR3 is made up of 15 amino acids. Unmatched junction bases numbered 4, after V lost 4 bases and J lost 2 bases. Germline V gene sequence: CDR1 SGHNT, CDR2 YENEEA. CDR3 nucleotides: TGTGCCAGCAGCTCTGGACAGGGGGAAAACACTGAAGCTTTCTTT. It encodes CASSSGQGENTEAFF.

The chain combines TRBV2 with TRBJ2-7; D remains unclear. The CDR3 runs 11 residues. V gave up 3 bases and J gave up 4 bases, with 4 bases separating them. Germline CDR1 reads SNHLY; CDR2 reads FYNNEI. The CDR3 protein is CASSDGYEQYF. The DNA for the CDR3 is TGTGCCAGCAGTGACGGGTACGAGCAGTACTTC. The variable domain in full, completed from reference TRBV2 and TRBJ2-7, reads EPEVTQTPSHQVTQMGQEVILRCVPISNHLYFYWYRQILGQKVEFLVSFYNNEISEKSEIFDDQFSVERPDGSNFTLKIRSTKLEDSAMYFCASSDGYEQYFGPGTRLTVT.

This clone was picked up one time. CDR3 protein: CASSQEPRLSQFF. The CDR3, as DNA: TGCGCCAGCAGCCAAGAACCGCGACTGTCACAGTTCTTC. This rearrangement joins TRBV4-3 to TRBJ2-1; no clear D. V was pared by 0 bases and J by 13 bases, with 13 bases between. CDR1 is LGHNA, CDR2 YSLEER, per germline. This CDR3 is built from 13 residues.

CDR3 nucleotide sequence: TGTGCCAGCAGCTCCGGAAGGCAGGGTGGGATCATTCAGTACTTC. This encodes CASSSGRQGGIIQYF. V gene TRBV5-4 combines with J gene TRBJ2-4; possibly TRBD1 for D (5 bases). Trimming cost V 3 bases and J 9 bases, with 19 bases left between them. The germline CDR1 and CDR2 sequences are SGHNT and YYREEE (reference sequence). This CDR3 has 15 residues.

This clone has only one observation. The chain carries TRBV7-2 and TRBJ2-5; D might be TRBD2 (7 bases). Germline CDR1 reads SGHTA; CDR2 reads FQGNSA. V lost 5 bases and J 5 bases, leaving 18 bases between the germline ends. The CDR3 is 15 residues long. The CDR3: CASSPLGGGLETQYF. CDR3 bases: TGTGCCAGCAGCCCTTTGGGGGGGGGCCTGGAGACCCAGTACTTC.

The J gene is TRBJ2-7, the V gene TRBV28; 10 bases agree with TRBD1. The CDR3 is 15 amino acids. Germline V gene sequence: CDR1 MDHEN, CDR2 SYDVKM. After removal of 7 bases from V and 3 bases from J, the junction contained 9 bases not matched to a gene. The CDR3 bases are TGTGCCAGCAACCGCCCGGGACAGGGGAACTACGAGCAGTACTTC. Protein sequence: CASNRPGQGNYEQYF.

The chain is built from TRBV24-1 and TRBJ1-3; D gene ambiguous. With 4 bases removed from V and 4 bases from J, the gap between germline ends came to 7 bases. Looked up from germline, CDR1 is KGHDR and CDR2 is SFDVKD. This CDR3 region has 13 residues. The CDR3 sequence: CATSERVGNTIYF. The CDR3 DNA sequence: TGTGCCACCAGTGAGAGGGTCGGAAACACCATATATTTT.

CDR3 DNA sequence: TGTGCCAGTAGTATAGGACTAGCGGGAACCAAGAATAGCCAGTACTTC. This encodes CASSIGLAGTKNSQYF. This chain uses TRBV19 with TRBJ2-5; 11 bases match TRBD2. The CDR3 runs to 16 residues. V trimming: 1 base; J trimming: 10 bases; junction bases outside the gene matches: 11. Looked up from germline, CDR1 is LNHDA and CDR2 is SQIVND (reference sequence).

The V and J genes are TRBV20-1 and TRBJ2-3; maybe TRBD2 (6 bases). Germline V gives CDR1 DFQATT, CDR2 SNEGSKA (reference sequence). V lost 6 bases and J lost 14, with 18 bases in between. This CDR3 contains 11 residues. The CDR3 protein is CSAQWGDPGYF. CDR3 in DNA: TGCAGTGCCCAATGGGGGGATCCCGGGTATTTT.

The V gene is TRBV5-6, the J gene TRBJ1-5, with TRBD1 matching over 8 bases. J gave up 9 bases and V 2 bases, and 7 bases lay outside the gene matches. Looked up from germline, CDR1 is SGHDT and CDR2 is YYEEEE. CDR3 length: 14 amino acids. CDR3 sequence (DNA): TGTGCCAGCAGCTTCAATGATGGGACAGGGCCCCAGCATTTT. This encodes CASSFNDGTGPQHF.

This clone has just one count. This chain links TRBV28 with TRBJ2-1; 7 bases agree with TRBD2. The V gene's germline CDR1 is MDHEN and CDR2 SYDVKM. The CDR3 length is 18 residues. The V and J ends lost 1 base and 5 bases, in that order; junction bases with no gene match: 14. In nucleotides, the CDR3 is TGTGCCAGCAGTTTATCGTCCGGACTAGGGAGTGTTGACAATGAGCAGTTCTTC. Translation: CASSLSSGLGSVDNEQFF.

The chain is built from TRBV3-1 (or the pseudogene TRBV3-2) and TRBJ2-1; no reliable D call. The CDR3 totals 17 residues. Germline values: CDR1 LGHDT, CDR2 YNNKEL (reference sequence). V dropped 0 bases and J dropped 0 bases, with 12 bases sitting between them. The CDR3 sequence is CASSQDSFGGSYNEQFF. The CDR3 nucleotides are TGTGCCAGCAGCCAAGATTCATTCGGCGGCTCCTACAATGAGCAGTTCTTC.